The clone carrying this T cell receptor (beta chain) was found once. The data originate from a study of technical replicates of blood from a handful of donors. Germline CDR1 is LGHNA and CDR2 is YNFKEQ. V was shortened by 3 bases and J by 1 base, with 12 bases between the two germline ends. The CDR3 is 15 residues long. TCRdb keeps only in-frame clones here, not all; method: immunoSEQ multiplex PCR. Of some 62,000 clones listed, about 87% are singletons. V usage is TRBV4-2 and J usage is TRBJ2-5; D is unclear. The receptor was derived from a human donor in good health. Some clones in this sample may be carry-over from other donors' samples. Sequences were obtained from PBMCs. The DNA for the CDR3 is TGTGCCAGCAGCCACCTCGGTGATGGCCAAGAGACCCAGTACTTC. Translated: CASSHLGDGQETQYF.